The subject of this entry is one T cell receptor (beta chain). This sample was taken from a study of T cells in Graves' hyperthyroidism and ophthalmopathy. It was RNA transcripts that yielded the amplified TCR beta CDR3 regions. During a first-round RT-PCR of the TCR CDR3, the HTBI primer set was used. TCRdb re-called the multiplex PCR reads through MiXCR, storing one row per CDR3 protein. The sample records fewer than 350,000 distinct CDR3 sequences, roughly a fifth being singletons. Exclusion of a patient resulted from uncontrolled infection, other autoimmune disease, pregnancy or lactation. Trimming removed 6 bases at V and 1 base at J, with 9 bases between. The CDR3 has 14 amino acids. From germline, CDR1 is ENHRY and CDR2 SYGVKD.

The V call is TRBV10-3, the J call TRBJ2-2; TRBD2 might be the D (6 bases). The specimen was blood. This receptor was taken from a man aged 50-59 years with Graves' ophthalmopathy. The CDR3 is CAIRGLMNTGELFF. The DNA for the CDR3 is TGTGCCATCAGGGGACTTATGAACACCGGGGAGCTGTTTTTT.